This passage covers 20 T cell receptor beta chains from one sample sequenced in a study of cytomegalovirus exposure and HLA in healthy donors. Profiled with immunoSEQ multiplex PCR; TCRdb holds only in-frame clones, not every one. There are 300,000 to 450,000 clones in the sample; 80% to 90% occur only once, and 0.83% lies in the top ten. The sample comprised PBMCs. All receptors derive from a woman under 30 in good health and CMV-seronegative.

The V call is TRBV19, the J call TRBJ2-1; TRBD2 matches 12 bases. The V gene's germline CDR1 is LNHDA and CDR2 SQIVND (reference sequence). V gave up 9 bases and J gave up 0 bases; unmatched junction bases: 6. The CDR3 has 16 amino acids. CDR3 amino acids: CASGTSGLYSYNEQFF. CDR3 sequence (DNA): TGTGCCAGCGGGACTAGCGGGCTTTACTCCTACAATGAGCAGTTCTTC.

This chain joins TRBV29-1 and TRBJ2-5; no clear D. V lost 5 bases to trimming and J lost 6 bases, with 16 bases between them. There are 13 residues in the CDR3. In germline, CDR1 is SQVTM, CDR2 ANQGSEA. In DNA, the CDR3 is TGCAGCGTTCCTCAACTGGGCTACAAGACCCAGTACTTC. Protein product: CSVPQLGYKTQYF.

This clone was seen just once. The rearrangement uses TRBV7-9 and TRBJ1-2; TRBD1 might be the D (5 bases). Trimming took off 5 bases at V and 8 bases at J, with 24 bases between the two ends. The CDR3 spans 16 residues. Germline V gives CDR1 SEHNR, CDR2 FQNEAQ (reference sequence). As DNA, the CDR3 is TGTGCCAGCAGCCCCCAGACAGACGAGCTTGAAAAGGGCTACACCTTC. Amino acids: CASSPQTDELEKGYTF.

The V and J genes are TRBV5-1 and TRBJ2-7; 11 nucleotides align to TRBD2. The CDR3 has 15 amino acids. J was trimmed by 3 bases and V by 4 bases; bases with no gene match: 6. Germline V gene sequence: CDR1 SGHRS, CDR2 YFSETQ. CDR3 amino acids: CASSVLAGEYYEQYF. CDR3 DNA: TGCGCCAGCAGCGTACTAGCGGGAGAGTACTACGAGCAGTACTTC.

The rearrangement links TRBV6-5 to TRBJ2-7, with D possibly matching TRBD2 (6 bases). The CDR3 totals 13 residues. V shed 5 bases and J shed 4 bases, with 12 bases lying between them. Germline-derived CDR1 and CDR2 are MNHEY and SVGAGI. The CDR3 spells CASSLNGGYEQYF. CDR3 nucleotide sequence: TGTGCCAGCAGTCTCAACGGGGGATACGAGCAGTACTTC.

V and J are TRBV18 and TRBJ2-2, with D uncertain. This CDR3 has 14 amino acids. The germline V and J ends were trimmed by 8 bases and 1 base, with 11 bases remaining between them. Germline V gene lookup returns CDR1 KGHSH and CDR2 LQKENI. CDR3 amino acids: CASLRTENTGELFF. The CDR3 nucleotides are TGTGCCAGCCTACGTACAGAGAACACCGGGGAGCTGTTTTTT.

V and J are TRBV7-9 and TRBJ1-2; D may be TRBD1 (5 bases). This CDR3 comprises 15 residues. With 1 base removed from V and 5 bases from J, the gap between germline ends came to 14 bases. Per the germline V gene, CDR1 is SEHNR and CDR2 is FQNEAQ (reference sequence). As DNA, the CDR3 is TGTGCCAGCAGCTTAGGGGGAGGGGAGCTGTATGGCTACACCTTC. It yields the protein CASSLGGGELYGYTF.

This sequence joins TRBV5-4 and TRBJ2-5; 14 bases align to TRBD2. Trimming removed 0 bases from V and 1 base from J; junction bases left unmatched: 2. There are 17 residues in the CDR3. Germline V CDR1 and CDR2: SGHNT, YYREEE (reference sequence). The CDR3 DNA reads as TGTGCCAGCAGCTTGGAGGGGACTAGCGGGGGCCAAGAGACCCAGTACTTC. Its translation is CASSLEGTSGGQETQYF.

This clone came up once. V usage is TRBV30 and J usage is TRBJ2-5, with D possibly being TRBD2 (5 bases). V was clipped by 6 bases and J by 4 bases, with 15 bases between them. Germline CDR1 and CDR2: GTSNPN and SVGIG (reference sequence). The CDR3 consists of 13 residues. CDR3 nucleotide sequence: TGTGCCTGTACGTTCGGGAATGGAGAGACCCAGTACTTC. Amino acids: CACTFGNGETQYF.

The genes are TRBV14 and TRBJ1-5; TRBD1 agrees at 8 bases. The germline CDR1 and CDR2 sequences are SGHDN and FVKESK. The CDR3 is 16 amino acids. With 4 bases clipped from V and 8 bases from J, the junction kept 13 bases outside the gene matches. The CDR3 sequence: CASSPDRATGGEPQHF. Here the CDR3 DNA reads TGTGCCAGCAGCCCAGATCGAGCCACAGGGGGGGAGCCCCAGCATTTT.

The chain couples TRBV30 to TRBJ1-5, with no clear D. This CDR3 spans 14 amino acids. Germline lookup yields CDR1 GTSNPN and CDR2 SVGIG (reference sequence). Trimming took off 4 bases at V and 6 bases at J, with 16 bases between the two ends. CDR3 coding DNA: TGTGCCTGGAAGGGAGACGGGTTTAGTCAGCCCCAGCATTTT. It specifies CAWKGDGFSQPQHF.

The chain is built from TRBV4-2 and TRBJ2-7; D remains unclear. Germline V gene sequence: CDR1 LGHNA, CDR2 YNFKEQ. This CDR3 contains 16 residues. Deletions cut 0 bases from V and 3 bases from J, with 15 bases between. The CDR3 DNA is TGTGCCAGCAGCCAAGATTGGGCCGAAGCTTTCTACGAGCAGTACTTC. Its protein product is CASSQDWAEAFYEQYF.

This clone was observed once. This chain links TRBV4-1 with TRBJ1-1; D gene unclear. V lost 8 bases to trimming and J lost 0 bases, with 13 bases between them. This CDR3 has 14 amino acids. Germline CDR1 is MGHRA and CDR2 is YSYEKL. DNA of the CDR3: TGCGCCAGCTCGACCCAGGCTATGAACACTGAAGCTTTCTTT. Translating gives CASSTQAMNTEAFF.

V and J are TRBV6-1 and TRBJ2-7, with a tentative D call TRBD1 (6 bases). The CDR3 sequence is 11 residues long. V lost 2 bases and J 9 bases, leaving 8 bases between the germline ends. CDR1 and CDR2 (germline): MNHNS, SASEGT. The CDR3 nucleotides read TGTGCCAGCAGTGAAACAGGGTTGCAGTACTTC. Its translation: CASSETGLQYF.

V and J are TRBV2 and TRBJ2-7; 12 nucleotides align to TRBD1. The CDR3 is 16 residues long. Germline values: CDR1 SNHLY, CDR2 FYNNEI. Losses at the gene ends were 10 bases for V and 6 bases for J; bases not matched to a gene: 16. This chain's CDR3 is CATSGTGGGGSSEQYF. The CDR3, as DNA: TGTGCCACCTCCGGGACAGGGGGCGGCGGTTCATCCGAGCAGTACTTC.

The chain carries TRBV4-1 and TRBJ1-1; D perhaps matches TRBD1 (6 bases). The CDR3 consists of 14 residues. CDR1 and CDR2 (germline): MGHRA, YSYEKL. Between the trimmed V and J ends, which lost 6 bases and 6 bases, there was a span of 17 bases. CDR3 amino acids: CASRWTATTAEAFF. CDR3 nucleotide sequence: TGCGCCAGCAGATGGACAGCCACAACAGCTGAAGCTTTCTTT.

This chain joins TRBV19 and TRBJ2-7, with D tentatively TRBD2 (7 bases). Trimming stripped 8 bases from V and 3 bases from J, with 23 bases between. The CDR3 totals 16 residues. Germline V gene sequence: CDR1 LNHDA, CDR2 SQIVND (reference sequence). The CDR3 region is CASSRQAGVAGYEQYF. CDR3 sequence (DNA): TGTGCCAGTTCTCGACAGGCGGGCGTAGCGGGCTACGAGCAGTACTTC.

The rearrangement joins TRBV9 to TRBJ1-5, with D uncertain. The germline V gene encodes CDR1 SGDLS and CDR2 YYNGEE. The CDR3 runs 14 residues. Trimming removed 0 bases from V and 3 bases from J, with 7 bases in between. The CDR3 here is CASSVGGLNQPQHF. CDR3 coding DNA: TGTGCCAGCAGCGTAGGAGGGCTCAATCAGCCCCAGCATTTT.

This chain links TRBV15 with TRBJ1-6; perhaps TRBD1 as D (6 bases). This CDR3 is built from 15 residues. V lost 1 base to trimming and J lost 4 bases, with 8 bases between them. CDR1 is LNHNV, CDR2 YYDKDF, per germline (reference sequence). For the CDR3, the DNA is TGTGCCACCAGCAGAGGACAGGAGTATAATTCACCCCTCCACTTT. Translated, it gives CATSRGQEYNSPLHF.

V gene TRBV27 combines with J gene TRBJ1-1; D remains unclear. CDR1 is MNHEY, CDR2 SMNVEV, per germline (reference sequence). CDR3 size: 14 residues. Trimming removed 3 bases from V and 0 bases from J, with 8 bases in between. In nucleotides, the CDR3 is TGTGCCAGCAGTTTTAGTCGTTTGAACACTGAAGCTTTCTTT. Encoded protein: CASSFSRLNTEAFF.